This entry lists 12 T cell receptor beta chains sequenced from one sample in a study of T cell responses to AZD1222 COVID-19 vaccine. Sequencing was performed with immunoSEQ multiplex PCR; in TCRdb, only in-frame clones are kept and a portion is missing. In the table there are 96,000 or so clones, approximately 90% of which are singletons. The sequences come from peripheral blood, collected on day 0 of AZD1222 vaccination. These receptors were obtained from an adult in good health.

The chain couples TRBV6-5 to TRBJ2-1, with 10 bases identical to TRBD1. Germline V lookup: CDR1 MNHEY, CDR2 SVGAGI. CDR3 length equals 14 residues. Trimming cost V 5 bases and J 9 bases; bases outside gene matches: 7. CDR3 sequence: CASSHGQGGTEQFF. The CDR3 nucleotides are TGTGCCAGCAGTCATGGACAGGGGGGGACTGAGCAGTTCTTC.

The V and J genes are TRBV7-2 and TRBJ1-5; D not certain. Germline V lookup: CDR1 SGHTA, CDR2 FQGNSA. Deletions cut 0 bases from V and 4 bases from J, with 7 bases between. The CDR3 length is 14 residues. The CDR3 loop is CASSLAGWNQPQHF. DNA for the CDR3: TGTGCCAGCAGCTTAGCGGGATGGAATCAGCCCCAGCATTTT.

The chain combines TRBV19 with TRBJ1-5, with D maybe TRBD1 (5 bases). The CDR3 spans 13 residues. V dropped 3 bases and J dropped 6 bases, with 9 bases sitting between them. Germline loops: CDR1 LNHDA, CDR2 SQIVND (reference sequence). CDR3 protein: CASSIGGIQPQHF. The CDR3 DNA sequence: TGTGCCAGTAGTATCGGGGGGATTCAGCCCCAGCATTTT.

This clone came up once. The chain employs TRBV29-1 and TRBJ2-1; a possible D gene is TRBD2 (5 bases). V gave up 1 base and J gave up 8 bases, with 18 bases separating them. Germline CDR1 SQVTM, CDR2 ANQGSEA. The CDR3 consists of 15 residues. CDR3: CSVEASGEPGDEQFF. As DNA, the CDR3 is TGCAGCGTTGAAGCCTCCGGGGAACCTGGGGATGAGCAGTTCTTC.

The chain carries TRBV5-1 and TRBJ1-2; D perhaps matches TRBD1 (5 bases). The germline V gene has CDR1 SGHRS and CDR2 YFSETQ. Trimming pared 0 bases from V and 4 bases from J, leaving 10 bases between. The CDR3 sequence is 14 residues long. The CDR3 loop reads CASSLEGGTYGYTF. The CDR3 DNA sequence: TGCGCCAGCAGCTTGGAGGGAGGGACCTATGGCTACACCTTC.

The rearrangement uses TRBV6-8 and TRBJ2-1, with D possibly being TRBD1 or TRBD2 (5 bases each). CDR1 is MNHGY, CDR2 SAAAGT, per germline. This CDR3 comprises 18 residues. Deletions cut 2 bases from V and 7 bases from J, with 24 bases between. The CDR3 here is CASSYTLPGYDEGNEQFF. DNA of the CDR3: TGTGCCAGCAGTTACACTTTACCCGGCTATGACGAGGGGAATGAGCAGTTCTTC.

The V call is TRBV5-1, the J call TRBJ1-2; 10 bases align to TRBD1. The germline V gene encodes CDR1 SGHRS and CDR2 YFSETQ. V was clipped by 0 bases and J by 6 bases; unmatched bases: 11. The CDR3 has 17 residues. CDR3 loop: CASSLGPGTGEVHGYTF. CDR3 nucleotides: TGCGCCAGCAGCTTGGGCCCCGGGACAGGGGAGGTCCATGGCTACACCTTC.

J is TRBJ1-1 and V is TRBV2; maybe TRBD1 (6 bases). Germline assignment: CDR1 SNHLY and CDR2 FYNNEI. V was shortened by 6 bases and J by 11 bases, with 19 bases between the two germline ends. This CDR3 spans 13 amino acids. CDR3 amino acids: CASSESFMGHAFF. In nucleotides, the CDR3 is TGTGCCAGCAGCGAATCATTTATGGGACACGCTTTCTTT.

The chain links TRBV28 to TRBJ1-3; tentative D call: TRBD1 (5 bases). CDR1 and CDR2 (germline): MDHEN, SYDVKM. This CDR3 comprises 14 residues. V was shortened by 8 bases and J by 0 bases, with 11 bases between the two germline ends. The CDR3 here is CASLGRNSGNTIYF. The CDR3 DNA follows: TGTGCCAGCCTGGGACGGAACTCTGGAAACACCATATATTTT.

The chain carries TRBV6-5 and TRBJ1-1, with D maybe TRBD1 (5 bases). The CDR3 has 15 amino acids. CDR1 is MNHEY and CDR2 is SVGAGI in the germline V gene. V was cut by 7 bases and J by 0 bases, with 15 bases left in between. The CDR3 loop reads CASNTHGGMNTEAFF. CDR3 sequence (DNA): TGTGCCAGCAACACCCACGGGGGAATGAACACTGAAGCTTTCTTT.

The rearrangement links TRBV3-1 (or the pseudogene TRBV3-2) to TRBJ1-2; D not certain. Germline CDR1 reads LGHDT; CDR2 reads YNNKEL (reference sequence). Trimming took 2 bases from V and 1 from J, leaving 8 bases between them. The length of the CDR3 is 14 residues. CDR3 in DNA: TGTGCCAGCAGCCAATCAACGTTTAACTATGGCTACACCTTC. This encodes CASSQSTFNYGYTF.

This clone has just one count. The chain has TRBV28 and TRBJ2-7; TRBD1 aligns across 11 bases. The CDR3 covers 16 residues. V trimming: 5 bases; J trimming: 3 bases; junction bases outside the gene matches: 9. CDR1 is MDHEN and CDR2 is SYDVKM in the germline V gene. This CDR3 is CASSVQGTGGIYEQYF. In DNA, the CDR3 is TGTGCCAGCAGTGTCCAAGGGACAGGGGGAATCTACGAGCAGTACTTC. The whole variable domain, remainder taken from reference TRBV28 and TRBJ2-7, is DVKVTQSSRYLVKRTGEKVFLECVQDMDHENMFWYRQDPGLGLRLIYFSYDVKMKEKGDIPEGYSVSREKKERFSLILESASTNQTSMYLCASSVQGTGGIYEQYFGPGTRLTVT.